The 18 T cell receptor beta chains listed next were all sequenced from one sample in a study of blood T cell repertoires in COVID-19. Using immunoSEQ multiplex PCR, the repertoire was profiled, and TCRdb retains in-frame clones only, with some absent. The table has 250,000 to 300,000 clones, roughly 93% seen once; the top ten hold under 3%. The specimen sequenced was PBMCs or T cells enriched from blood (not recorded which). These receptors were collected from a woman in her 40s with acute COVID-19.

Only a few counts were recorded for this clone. This chain's CDR3 is CASKLQAGGYNEQFF. The DNA of the CDR3 is TGTGCCAGTAAGCTACAAGCGGGAGGATACAATGAGCAGTTCTTC. This chain joins TRBV19 and TRBJ2-1; 9 positions agree with TRBD2. Trimming removed 7 bases from V and 4 bases from J; junction bases left unmatched: 8. CDR1 is LNHDA and CDR2 is SQIVND in the germline V gene (reference sequence). The CDR3 consists of 15 residues.

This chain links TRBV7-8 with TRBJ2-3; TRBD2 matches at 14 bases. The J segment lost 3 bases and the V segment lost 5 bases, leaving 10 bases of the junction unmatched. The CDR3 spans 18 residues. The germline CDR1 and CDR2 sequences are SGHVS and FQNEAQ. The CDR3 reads CASSIRLAGGLGTDTQYF. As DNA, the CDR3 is TGTGCCAGCAGCATACGACTAGCGGGGGGGCTGGGTACAGATACGCAGTATTTT.

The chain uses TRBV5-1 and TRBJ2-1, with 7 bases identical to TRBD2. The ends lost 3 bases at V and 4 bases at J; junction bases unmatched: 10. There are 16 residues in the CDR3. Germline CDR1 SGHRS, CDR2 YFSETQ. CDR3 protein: CASSSPAGVGYNEQFF. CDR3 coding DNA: TGCGCCAGCAGCTCCCCCGCGGGAGTGGGATACAATGAGCAGTTCTTC.

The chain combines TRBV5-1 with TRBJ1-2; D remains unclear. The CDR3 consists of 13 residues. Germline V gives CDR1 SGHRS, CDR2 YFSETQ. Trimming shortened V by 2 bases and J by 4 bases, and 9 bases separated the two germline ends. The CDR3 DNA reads TGCGCCAGCAGCTTTGAGGGTGGCTATGGCTACACCTTC. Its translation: CASSFEGGYGYTF. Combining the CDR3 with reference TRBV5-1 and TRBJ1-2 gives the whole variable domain KAGVTQTPRYLIKTRGQQVTLSCSPISGHRSVSWYQQTPGQGLQFLFEYFSETQRNKGNFPGRFSGRQFSNSRSEMNVSTLELGDSALYLCASSFEGGYGYTFGSGTRLTVV.

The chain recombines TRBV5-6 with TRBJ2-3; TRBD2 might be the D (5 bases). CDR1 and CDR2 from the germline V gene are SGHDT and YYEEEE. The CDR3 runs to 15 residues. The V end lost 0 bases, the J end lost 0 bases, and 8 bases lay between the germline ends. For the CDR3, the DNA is TGTGCCAGCAGCTTGGTTAGCGCGAGCACAGATACGCAGTATTTT. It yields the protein CASSLVSASTDTQYF. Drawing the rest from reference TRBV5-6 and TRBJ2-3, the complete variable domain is DAGVTQSPTHLIKTRGQQVTLRCSPKSGHDTVSWYQQALGQGPQFIFQYYEEEERQRGNFPDRFSGHQFPNYSSELNVNALLLGDSALYLCASSLVSASTDTQYFGPGTRLTVL.

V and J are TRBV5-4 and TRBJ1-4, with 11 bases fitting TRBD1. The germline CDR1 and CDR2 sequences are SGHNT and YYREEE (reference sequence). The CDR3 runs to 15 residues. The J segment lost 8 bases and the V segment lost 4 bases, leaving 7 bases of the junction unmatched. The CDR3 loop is CASSRGDRGREKLFF. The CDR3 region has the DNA TGTGCCAGCAGCCGAGGGGACAGGGGGAGAGAAAAACTGTTTTTT. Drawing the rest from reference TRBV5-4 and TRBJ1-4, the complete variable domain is ETGVTQSPTHLIKTRGQQVTLRCSSQSGHNTVSWYQQALGQGPQFIFQYYREEENGRGNFPPRFSGLQFPNYSSELNVNALELDDSALYLCASSRGDRGREKLFFGSGTQLSVL.

CDR3 DNA: TGTGCCAGCAGTCCCCTAGCGGGGGGGACTCCCTACGAGCAGTACTTC. Translating it yields CASSPLAGGTPYEQYF. The chain couples TRBV7-9 to TRBJ2-7; 12 bases are a match to TRBD2. V lost 6 bases, J lost 2 bases, and 8 bases stayed unmatched. The CDR3 contains 16 residues. Germline assignment: CDR1 SEHNR and CDR2 FQNEAQ (reference sequence). Complete variable domain (other parts from reference TRBV7-9 and TRBJ2-7): DTGVSQNPRHKITKRGQNVTFRCDPISEHNRLYWYRQTLGQGPEFLTYFQNEAQLEKSRLLSDRFSAERPKGSFSTLEIQRTEQGDSAMYLCASSPLAGGTPYEQYFGPGTRLTVT.

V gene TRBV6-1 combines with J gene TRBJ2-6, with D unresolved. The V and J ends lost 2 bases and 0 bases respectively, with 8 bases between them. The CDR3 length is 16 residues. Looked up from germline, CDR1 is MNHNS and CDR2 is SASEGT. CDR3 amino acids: CASSEIGYSGANVLTF. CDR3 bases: TGTGCCAGCAGTGAAATCGGGTACTCTGGGGCCAACGTCCTGACTTTC.

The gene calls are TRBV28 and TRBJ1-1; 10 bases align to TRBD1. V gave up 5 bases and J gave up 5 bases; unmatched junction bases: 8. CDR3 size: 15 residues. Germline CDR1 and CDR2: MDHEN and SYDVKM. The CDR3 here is CASSPPGQGGTEAFF. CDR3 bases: TGTGCCAGCAGTCCCCCCGGACAGGGGGGGACTGAAGCTTTCTTT.

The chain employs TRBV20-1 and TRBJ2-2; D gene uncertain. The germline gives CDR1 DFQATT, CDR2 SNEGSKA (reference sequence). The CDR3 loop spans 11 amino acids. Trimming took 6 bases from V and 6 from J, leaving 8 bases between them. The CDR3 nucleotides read TGCAGTGCAAGCGTCCCCGGGGAGCTGTTTTTT. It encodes CSASVPGELFF.

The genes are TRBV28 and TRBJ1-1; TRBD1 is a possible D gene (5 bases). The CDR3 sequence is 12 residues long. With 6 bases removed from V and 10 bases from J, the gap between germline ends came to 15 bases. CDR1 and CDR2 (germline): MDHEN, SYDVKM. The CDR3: CASSLDFGGAFF. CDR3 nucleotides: TGTGCCAGCAGCCTGGACTTCGGGGGAGCTTTCTTT. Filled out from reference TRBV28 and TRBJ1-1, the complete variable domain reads DVKVTQSSRYLVKRTGEKVFLECVQDMDHENMFWYRQDPGLGLRLIYFSYDVKMKEKGDIPEGYSVSREKKERFSLILESASTNQTSMYLCASSLDFGGAFFGQGTRLTVV.

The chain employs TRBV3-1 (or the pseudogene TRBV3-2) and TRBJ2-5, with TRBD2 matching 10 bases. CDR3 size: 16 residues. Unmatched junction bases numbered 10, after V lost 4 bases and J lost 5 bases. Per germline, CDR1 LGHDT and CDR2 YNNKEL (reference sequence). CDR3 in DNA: TGTGCCAGCAGCCCCGGGCAAGCGGGGGGGCTCGAGACCCAGTACTTC. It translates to CASSPGQAGGLETQYF.

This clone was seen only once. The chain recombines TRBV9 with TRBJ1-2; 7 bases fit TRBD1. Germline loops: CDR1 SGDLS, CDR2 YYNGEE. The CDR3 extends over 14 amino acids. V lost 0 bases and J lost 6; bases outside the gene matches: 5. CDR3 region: CASSVVGTADGYTF. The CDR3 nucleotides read TGTGCCAGCAGCGTAGTTGGGACAGCGGATGGCTACACCTTC.

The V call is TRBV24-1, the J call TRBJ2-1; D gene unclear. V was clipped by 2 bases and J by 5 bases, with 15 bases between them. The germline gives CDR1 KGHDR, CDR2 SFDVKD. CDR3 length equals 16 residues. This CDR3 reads CATSDSPVEANNEQFF. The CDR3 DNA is TGTGCCACCAGTGATTCCCCCGTAGAGGCGAACAATGAGCAGTTCTTC.

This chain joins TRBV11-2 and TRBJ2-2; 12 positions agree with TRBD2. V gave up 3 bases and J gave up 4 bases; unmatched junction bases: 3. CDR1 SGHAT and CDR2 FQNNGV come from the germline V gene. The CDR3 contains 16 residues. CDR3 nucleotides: TGTGCCAGCAGCTTGCTAGCGGGGGGGCTCACCGGGGAGCTGTTTTTT. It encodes CASSLLAGGLTGELFF.

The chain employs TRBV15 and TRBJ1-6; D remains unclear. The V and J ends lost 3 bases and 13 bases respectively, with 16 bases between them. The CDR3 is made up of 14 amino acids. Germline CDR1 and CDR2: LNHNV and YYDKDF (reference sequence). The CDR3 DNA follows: TGTGCCACCAGCAGTGGTCGGGGAGCTGGGCCCCTCCACTTT. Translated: CATSSGRGAGPLHF.

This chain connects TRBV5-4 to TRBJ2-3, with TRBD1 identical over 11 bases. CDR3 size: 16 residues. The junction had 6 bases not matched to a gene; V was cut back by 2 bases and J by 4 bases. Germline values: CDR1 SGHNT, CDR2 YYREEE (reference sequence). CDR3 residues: CASSLQDRGRADTQYF. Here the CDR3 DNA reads TGTGCCAGCAGCTTACAGGACAGGGGGCGGGCAGATACGCAGTATTTT.

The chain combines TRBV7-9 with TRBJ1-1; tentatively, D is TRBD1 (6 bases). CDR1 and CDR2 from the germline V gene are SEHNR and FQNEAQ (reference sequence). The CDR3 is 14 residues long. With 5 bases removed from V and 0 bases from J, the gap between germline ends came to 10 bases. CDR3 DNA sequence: TGTGCCAGCAGCGATGGACAGATGAACACTGAAGCTTTCTTT. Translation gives CASSDGQMNTEAFF.